Following are 14 T cell receptor beta chains from one sample sequenced in a study of shared clonotypes between healthy human individuals. The table came from immunoSEQ multiplex PCR; TCRdb's copy has only in-frame clones and leaves some out. The profile shows 1 million to 1.3 million clones, approximately 80% of them singletons. Sequencing was done on a sample of memory CD4+ T cells from PBMCs. As to subset: CD45RA-negative fraction. All receptors derive from a young man in good health. Some clones in this sample may be carry-over from other donors' samples.

The chain joins TRBV11-3 to TRBJ2-3; D gene ambiguous. Germline values: CDR1 SGHNT, CDR2 YENEEA. V lost 5 bases, J lost 4 bases, and 19 bases lay in between. This CDR3 is 16 amino acids long. This CDR3 reads CASSPGRRKRPDTQYF. In DNA, the CDR3 is TGTGCCAGCAGCCCCGGTCGGCGTAAACGTCCAGATACGCAGTATTTT.

The chain joins TRBV28 to TRBJ2-7, with D uncertain. With 8 bases removed from V and 1 base from J, the gap between germline ends came to 6 bases. Germline values: CDR1 MDHEN, CDR2 SYDVKM. The CDR3 contains 11 residues. The CDR3 region has the DNA TGTGCCAGCCATGGATCCTACGAGCAGTACTTC. Encoded protein: CASHGSYEQYF.

The V call is TRBV6-1, the J call TRBJ1-6, with D unresolved. The CDR3 covers 17 residues. The V and J ends lost 0 bases and 7 bases respectively, with 16 bases between them. Germline assignment: CDR1 MNHNS and CDR2 SASEGT. This CDR3 is CASSEALRGRANSPLHF. CDR3 in DNA: TGTGCCAGCAGTGAAGCGTTGAGAGGGAGAGCAAATTCACCCCTCCACTTT.

This chain joins TRBV2 and TRBJ2-3, with 16 bases that match TRBD2. This CDR3 spans 17 amino acids. From germline, CDR1 is SNHLY and CDR2 FYNNEI. V lost 6 bases and J lost 7; bases outside the gene matches: 10. The DNA of the CDR3 is TGTGCCAGCAGGGGCCCGGGACTAGCGGGAGGGCCAAATACGCAGTATTTT. As protein: CASRGPGLAGGPNTQYF.

V gene TRBV7-2 combines with J gene TRBJ2-3, with TRBD2 identical over 11 bases. V lost 0 bases, J lost 3 bases, and 8 bases stayed unmatched. The CDR3 sequence is 18 residues long. From germline, CDR1 is SGHTA and CDR2 FQGNSA. CDR3 loop: CASSLARIAGGPTDTQYF. As DNA, the CDR3 is TGTGCCAGCAGCTTAGCTCGGATAGCGGGAGGGCCGACAGATACGCAGTATTTT.

V usage is TRBV6-5 and J usage is TRBJ1-2; D call uncertain. Per the germline V gene, CDR1 is MNHEY and CDR2 is SVGAGI. The V and J ends lost 8 bases and 8 bases respectively, with 12 bases between them. The CDR3 length is 11 residues. CDR3 loop: CASLSSGGYTF. Written as DNA, the CDR3 is TGTGCCAGCCTATCTTCGGGAGGCTACACCTTC.

The rearrangement links TRBV29-1 to TRBJ2-7; D might be TRBD2 (6 bases). CDR3 length equals 13 residues. Germline values: CDR1 SQVTM, CDR2 ANQGSEA. The V end lost 5 bases, the J end lost 5 bases, and 16 bases lay between the germline ends. CDR3 region: CSVPGAGRHEQYF. The CDR3 nucleotides read TGCAGCGTTCCCGGAGCGGGTAGGCACGAGCAGTACTTC.

CDR3 DNA: TGTGCCAGCAGTCCCTGGGCGGGAGCTGAAGCTTTCTTT. It is translated as CASSPWAGAEAFF. The V and J genes are TRBV27 and TRBJ1-1; D unclear. Germline V gene sequence: CDR1 MNHEY, CDR2 SMNVEV (reference sequence). The CDR3 is 13 amino acids. The ends were cut back, 5 bases at V and 6 bases at J, with 13 bases in the middle.

The genes are TRBV4-3 and TRBJ2-7; TRBD2 agrees at 13 bases. Germline CDR1 is LGHNA and CDR2 is YSLEER. The CDR3 consists of 14 residues. Unmatched junction bases numbered 7, after V lost 4 bases and J lost 10 bases. The CDR3: CASSLGGLAGQQYF. The CDR3 DNA follows: TGCGCCAGCAGCCTTGGGGGACTAGCGGGACAACAGTACTTC.

In DNA, the CDR3 is TGTGCCAGCAGCTCACAGGGGGCCCACTACAATGAGCAGTTCTTC. This translates into CASSSQGAHYNEQFF. This chain uses TRBV5-5 with TRBJ2-1; 9 bases are shared with TRBD1. CDR3 length: 15 amino acids. Trimming took 3 bases from V and 3 from J; bases not matched to a gene: 4. Germline CDR1 is SGHKS and CDR2 is YYEKEE (reference sequence).

The J gene is TRBJ2-3, the V gene TRBV2; perhaps D is TRBD1 or TRBD2 (6 bases each). The CDR3 extends over 17 amino acids. Per germline, CDR1 SNHLY and CDR2 FYNNEI. The V and J ends lost 5 bases and 0 bases respectively, with 18 bases between them. The CDR3 DNA is TGTGCCAGCAGTCCGAAAGGGGGGCGAATAAGCACAGATACGCAGTATTTT. Translation gives CASSPKGGRISTDTQYF.

The CDR3 sequence: CATSRGLGYGGYTF. CDR3 coding DNA: TGTGCCACCAGCAGAGGACTGGGATATGGTGGCTACACCTTC. The chain couples TRBV15 to TRBJ1-2; D unclear. The CDR3 contains 14 residues. V was pared by 1 base and J by 7 bases, with 13 bases between. Per germline, CDR1 LNHNV and CDR2 YYDKDF (reference sequence).

This clone was counted between two and nine times. This rearrangement joins TRBV27 to TRBJ2-5; D is possibly TRBD1 (6 bases). The tail of the sequence fits TRBJ2-7 better, so the J call may be wrong. CDR1 is MNHEY and CDR2 is SMNVEV in the germline V gene (reference sequence). The CDR3 spans 14 residues. CDR3 protein: CASSRQASSYEQYF. In nucleotides, the CDR3 is TGTGCCAGCAGTCGACAGGCTAGCTCCTACGAGCAGTACTTC.

The chain uses TRBV7-8 and TRBJ2-2; 7 bases agree with TRBD2. CDR3 length equals 14 residues. J was trimmed by 7 bases and V by 5 bases; bases with no gene match: 7. Per the germline V gene, CDR1 is SGHVS and CDR2 is FQNEAQ. CDR3 nucleotide sequence: TGTGCCAGCAGCCACTCAGGACTAGGCGGGGAGCTGTTTTTT. Translation gives CASSHSGLGGELFF.